This T cell receptor (beta chain) came from a study of T cells in narcolepsy (dated by TCRdb to 2017 to 2018). A note on the overall study: Healthy control donors were enrolled in the study alongside patients who had narcolepsy type 1 or type 2 (NT1, NT2). Autoreactive T cells targeting hypocretin neuron self-antigens (hypocretin, TRIB2) were sought in narcolepsy patients, and TCR Vbeta sequencing was used to track clonotypes in blood and CSF.

Memory CD4+ T cells were sorted ex vivo from peripheral blood of narcolepsy patients and healthy controls for TCR Vbeta sequencing. Looking up the germline V gene yields CDR1 SNHLY and CDR2 FYNNEI. V loses 3 bases, J loses 2 bases, and the germline ends lie 14 bases apart. From cysteine to phenylalanine, the CDR3 is 15 amino acids long. Just the 45-base CDR3 DNA is kept, in frame starting at base 1. What the research found in general, with its limitations: Plots that compared CSF and blood CD4+ T cell clonotypes from the same patient highlighted HCRT-specific and TRIB2-specific autoreactive clonotypes. Numbers of sequenced blood memory CD4+ clonotypes were comparable, with averages of some 40,000 in patients and approximately 30,000 in controls. Autoreactive clonotypes were reported to be detected serially in the blood of the same patients and of different patients, but not in the blood of healthy controls. No sequences matching autoreactive T cell clones were present in some of the blood memory CD4+ repertoires from patients and controls.

Receptor libraries were prepared by the immunoSEQ multiplex PCR assay. Not all clones reach the TCRdb copy of this immuneACCESS table, which keeps in-frame sequences only. Checked studies attribute under half of the gap to unresolved V genes and leave the rest unexplained. The sample table lists more than 10,000 clones, about 93% of them with a count of one. Clones ranked in the top ten supply around 1.1% of the sample. In the case of this clone: The antigen it binds to is not known. Base-call qualities are not available, and no considerably larger clone is one nucleotide away.

Sequenced material: CD45RA- memory CD4+ T cells from PBMCs. Interpreted using the paper, the cell subset or site label stands for: memory T cells sorted ex vivo from peripheral blood. The chain links TRBV2 with TRBJ2-7; the D region may be TRBD1 or TRBD2, each matching 5 bases equally. The TCR sequence derives from a human donor with narcolepsy. CDR3 loop: CASSDRPEGPYEQYF. DNA sequence: TGTGCCAGCAGTGACCGACCCGAGGGACCCTACGAGCAGTACTTC.